Here is one T cell receptor beta chain with its context. The data originate from a study of blood T cell repertoires in COVID-19. Background on the study: The United States, Italy and Spain supplied acute and convalescent COVID-19 samples. T cells, B-cell-depleted T cells, or PBMCs provided the cDNA or gDNA that served as material.

Germline V lookup: CDR1 SGHNT, CDR2 YENEEA. V gave up 0 bases and J gave up 7 bases, with 6 bases separating them. The CDR3 contains 12 residues. Per the original methods: Amplification of reference gene primers provided the estimated nucleated cell counts. Libraries were prepared by immunoSEQ multiplex PCR; TCRdb keeps only in-frame clonotypes and omits some of them. V, J and clone size were drawn from that table, and D and trimming were deduced from the DNA. The sample lists a few hundred thousand clones, roughly 85% occurring once. The specimen was peripheral blood. The chain carries TRBV11-3 and TRBJ1-2; TRBD1 might be the D (6 bases). The TCR originated in a woman aged 80 or over with acute or convalescent COVID-19. CDR3 in DNA: TGTGCCAGCAGCTTAGAAGGGGGTGGCTACACCTTC. Its translation is CASSLEGGGYTF.